This T cell receptor (beta chain) was sequenced for a study of long-term antiretroviral therapy in people with HIV. Study-level points and caveats: Post-treatment diversity went higher with ART but stayed below transplant donor controls.

As to this clone: Its antigen is as yet unknown.

Post-ART PBMC samples numbered at least two per donor, and pre-ART ones at least one. Going into DNA extraction, samples held about 0.95-10 million cryopreserved PBMC. The CDR3 covers 15 residues. The junction had 10 bases not matched to a gene; V was cut back by 6 bases and J by 3 bases. CDR1 is KGHSH, CDR2 LQKENI, per germline. Run at survey level, the immunoSEQ assay was version v3.0. TCRdb keeps only in-frame clones here, not all; method: immunoSEQ multiplex PCR. The sample consists of about 33,000 clones, about 96% of them appearing once. This sequence originates from a man under 40 with HIV. The V and J genes are TRBV18 and TRBJ2-7, with 8 positions matching TRBD1. The sample was unsorted PBMCs, taken roughly 6.9 years after starting antiretroviral therapy. The CDR3 sequence: CASSATRGRLYEQYF. As DNA, the CDR3 is TGTGCCAGCTCGGCTACCAGGGGGCGCCTCTACGAGCAGTACTTC.